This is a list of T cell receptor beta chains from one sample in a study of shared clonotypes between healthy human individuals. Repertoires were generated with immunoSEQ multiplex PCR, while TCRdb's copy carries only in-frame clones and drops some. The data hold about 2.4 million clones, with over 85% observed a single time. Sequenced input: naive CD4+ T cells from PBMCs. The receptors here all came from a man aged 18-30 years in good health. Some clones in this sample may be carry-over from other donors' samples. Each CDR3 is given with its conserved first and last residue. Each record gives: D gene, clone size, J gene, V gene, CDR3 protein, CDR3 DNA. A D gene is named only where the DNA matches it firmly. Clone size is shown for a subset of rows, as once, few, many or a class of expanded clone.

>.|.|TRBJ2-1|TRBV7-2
CASSLYSGYNEQFF
TGTGCCAGCAGCTTATATAGCGGATACAATGAGCAGTTCTTC
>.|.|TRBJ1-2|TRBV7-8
CASSSEMRIYGYTF
TGTGCCAGCAGCTCCGAAATGAGGATCTATGGCTACACCTTC
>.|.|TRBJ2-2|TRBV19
CASGGYDTGELFF
TGTGCCAGTGGGGGGTACGACACCGGGGAGCTGTTTTTT
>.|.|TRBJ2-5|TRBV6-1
CASSEGGAPGQETQYF
TGTGCCAGCAGTGAAGGAGGGGCCCCCGGCCAAGAGACCCAGTACTTC
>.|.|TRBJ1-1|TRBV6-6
CASSPYLNTEAFF
TGTGCCAGCAGTCCCTATCTGAACACTGAAGCTTTCTTT
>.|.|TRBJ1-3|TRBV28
CASSPTYKASGNTIYF
TGTGCCAGCAGTCCGACTTATAAGGCCTCTGGAAACACCATATATTTT
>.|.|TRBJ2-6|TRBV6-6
CASSTTGIGANVLTF
TGTGCCAGCAGTACCACAGGGATCGGGGCCAACGTCCTGACTTTC
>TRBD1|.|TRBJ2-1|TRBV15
CATSAHRGQGGYNEQFF
TGTGCCACCAGCGCCCACCGGGGACAGGGGGGGTACAATGAGCAGTTCTTC
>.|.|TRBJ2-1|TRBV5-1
CASGRDPLGTYNEQFF
TGCGCCAGCGGCCGGGACCCACTGGGTACCTACAATGAGCAGTTCTTC
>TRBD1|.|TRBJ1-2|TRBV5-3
CARSFSTGAGGYTF
TGTGCCAGAAGCTTCTCGACAGGGGCGGGTGGCTACACCTTC
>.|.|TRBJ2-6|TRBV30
CACRVLTGANVLTF
TGTGCCTGTAGGGTGCTTACTGGGGCCAACGTCCTGACTTTC
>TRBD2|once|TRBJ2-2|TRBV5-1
CASSLGSSGSIGELFF
TGCGCCAGCAGCTTGGGTTCTAGCGGGAGTATCGGGGAGCTGTTTTTT
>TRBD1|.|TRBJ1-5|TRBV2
CASSPGTATYQPQHF
TGTGCCAGCAGTCCCGGGACAGCAACCTATCAGCCCCAGCATTTT
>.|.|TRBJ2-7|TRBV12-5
CASGPEDLHYEQYF
TGTGCTAGTGGCCCAGAGGACTTACACTACGAGCAGTACTTC
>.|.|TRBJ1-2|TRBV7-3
CASSKDGNYGYTF
TGTGCCAGCAGCAAGGACGGAAACTATGGCTACACCTTC
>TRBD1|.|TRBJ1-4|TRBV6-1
CASRRDRVDEKLFF
TGTGCCAGCAGAAGGGACAGGGTAGACGAAAAACTGTTTTTT
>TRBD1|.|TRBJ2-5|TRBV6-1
CATSTGWQETQYF
TGTGCCACATCGACAGGGTGGCAAGAGACCCAGTACTTC